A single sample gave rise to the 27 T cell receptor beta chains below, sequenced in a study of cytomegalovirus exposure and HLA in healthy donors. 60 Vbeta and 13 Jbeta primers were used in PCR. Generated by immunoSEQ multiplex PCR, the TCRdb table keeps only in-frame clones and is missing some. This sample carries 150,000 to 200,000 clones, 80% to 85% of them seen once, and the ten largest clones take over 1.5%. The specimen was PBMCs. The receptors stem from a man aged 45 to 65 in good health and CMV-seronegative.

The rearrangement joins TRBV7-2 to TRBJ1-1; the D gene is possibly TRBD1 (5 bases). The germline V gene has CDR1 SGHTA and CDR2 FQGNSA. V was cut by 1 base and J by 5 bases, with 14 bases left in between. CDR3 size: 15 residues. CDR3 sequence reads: CASSLVGIRGTEAFF. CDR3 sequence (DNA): TGTGCCAGCAGCTTAGTGGGGATACGGGGGACTGAAGCTTTCTTT.

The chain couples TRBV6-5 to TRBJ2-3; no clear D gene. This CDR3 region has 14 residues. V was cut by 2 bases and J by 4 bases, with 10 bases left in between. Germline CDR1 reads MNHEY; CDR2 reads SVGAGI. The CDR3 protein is CASSYKTLADTQYF. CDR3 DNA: TGTGCCAGCAGTTACAAGACTCTCGCAGATACGCAGTATTTT.

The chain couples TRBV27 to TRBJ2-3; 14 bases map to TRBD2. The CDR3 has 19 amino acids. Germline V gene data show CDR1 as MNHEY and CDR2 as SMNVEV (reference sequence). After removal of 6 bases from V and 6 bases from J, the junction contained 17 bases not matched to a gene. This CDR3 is CASSASGTRLAGGRDTQYF. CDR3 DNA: TGTGCCAGCAGCGCGAGCGGGACAAGACTAGCGGGGGGGCGGGATACGCAGTATTTT.

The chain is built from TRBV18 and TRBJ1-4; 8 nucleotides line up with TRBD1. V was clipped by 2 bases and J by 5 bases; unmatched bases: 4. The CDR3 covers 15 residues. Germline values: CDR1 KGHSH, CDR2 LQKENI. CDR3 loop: CASSPLGQGNEKLFF. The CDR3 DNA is TGTGCCAGCTCACCATTAGGACAGGGCAATGAAAAACTGTTTTTT.

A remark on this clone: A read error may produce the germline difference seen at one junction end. The CDR3 sequence is CASSLAAGQVPNF. The CDR3 DNA reads as TGCGCCAGCAGCTTGGCGGCGGGACAGGTCCCCAATTTT. The chain recombines TRBV5-1 with TRBJ2-3; TRBD1 agrees at 8 bases. CDR1 and CDR2 from the germline V gene are SGHRS and YFSETQ. This CDR3 has 13 residues.

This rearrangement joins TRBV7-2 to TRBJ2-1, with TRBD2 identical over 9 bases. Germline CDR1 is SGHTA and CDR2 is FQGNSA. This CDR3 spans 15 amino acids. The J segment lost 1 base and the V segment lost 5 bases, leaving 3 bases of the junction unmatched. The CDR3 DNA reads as TGTGCCAGCAGCCGCGGGGGGGCGTCCTACAATGAGCAGTTCTTC. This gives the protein CASSRGGASYNEQFF.

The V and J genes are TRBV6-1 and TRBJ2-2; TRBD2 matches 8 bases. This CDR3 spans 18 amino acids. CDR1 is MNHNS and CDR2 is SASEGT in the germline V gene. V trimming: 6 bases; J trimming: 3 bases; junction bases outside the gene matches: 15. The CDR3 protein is CASREQGRGGVHTGELFF. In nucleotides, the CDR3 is TGTGCCAGCAGGGAACAGGGTCGGGGGGGAGTACACACCGGGGAGCTGTTTTTT.

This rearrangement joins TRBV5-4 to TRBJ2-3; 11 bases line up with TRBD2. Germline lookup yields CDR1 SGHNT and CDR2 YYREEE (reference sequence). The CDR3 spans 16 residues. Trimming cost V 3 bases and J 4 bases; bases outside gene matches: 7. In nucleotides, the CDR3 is TGTGCCAGCAGCTCGGGACTAGCGGACCGTTCAGATACGCAGTATTTT. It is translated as CASSSGLADRSDTQYF.

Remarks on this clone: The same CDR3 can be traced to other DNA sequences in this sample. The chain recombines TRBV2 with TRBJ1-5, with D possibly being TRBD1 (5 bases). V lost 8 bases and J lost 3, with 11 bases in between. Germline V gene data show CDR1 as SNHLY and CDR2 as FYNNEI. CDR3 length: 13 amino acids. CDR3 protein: CASRDRFNQPQHF. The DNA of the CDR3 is TGTGCCAGCCGCGACAGATTCAATCAGCCCCAGCATTTT.

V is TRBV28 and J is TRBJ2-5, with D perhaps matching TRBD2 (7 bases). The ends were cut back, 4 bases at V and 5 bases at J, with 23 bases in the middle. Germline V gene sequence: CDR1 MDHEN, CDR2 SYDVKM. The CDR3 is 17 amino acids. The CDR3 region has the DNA TGTGCCAGCAGTTCCTCTTCGACTAGCTATAGGGGGGAGACCCAGTACTTC. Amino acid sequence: CASSSSSTSYRGETQYF.

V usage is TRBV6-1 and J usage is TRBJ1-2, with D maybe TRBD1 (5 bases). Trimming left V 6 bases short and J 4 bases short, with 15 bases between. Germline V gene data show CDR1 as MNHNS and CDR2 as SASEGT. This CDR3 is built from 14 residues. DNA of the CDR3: TGTGCCAGCAGCACCAGGGTAAGGGGCTATGGCTACACCTTC. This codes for CASSTRVRGYGYTF.

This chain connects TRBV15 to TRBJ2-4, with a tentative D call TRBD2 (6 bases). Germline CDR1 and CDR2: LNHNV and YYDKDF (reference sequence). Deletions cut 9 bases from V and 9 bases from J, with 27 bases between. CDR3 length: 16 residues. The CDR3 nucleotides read TGTGCCACAAAACGCGGTAGCGGCCTTGGAGGAAGCATTCAGTACTTC. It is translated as CATKRGSGLGGSIQYF.

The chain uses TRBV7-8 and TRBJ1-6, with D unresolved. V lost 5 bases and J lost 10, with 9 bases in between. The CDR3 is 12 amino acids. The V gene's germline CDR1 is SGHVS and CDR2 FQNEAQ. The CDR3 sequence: CASSPGGSPLHF. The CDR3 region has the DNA TGTGCCAGCAGCCCAGGTGGCTCACCCCTCCACTTT.

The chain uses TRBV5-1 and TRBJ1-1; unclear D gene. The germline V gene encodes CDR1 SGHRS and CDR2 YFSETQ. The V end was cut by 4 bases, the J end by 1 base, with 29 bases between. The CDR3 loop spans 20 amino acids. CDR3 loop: CASSERVINKHSLTNTEAFF. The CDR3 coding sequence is TGCGCCAGCAGCGAGAGGGTGATCAACAAACACTCATTGACGAACACTGAAGCTTTCTTT.

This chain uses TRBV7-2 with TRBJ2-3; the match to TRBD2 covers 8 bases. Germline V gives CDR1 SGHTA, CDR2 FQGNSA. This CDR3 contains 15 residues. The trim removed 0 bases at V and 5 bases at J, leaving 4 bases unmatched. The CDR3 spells CASSLAPGGLDTQYF. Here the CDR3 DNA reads TGTGCCAGCAGCTTAGCCCCGGGGGGGTTAGATACGCAGTATTTT.

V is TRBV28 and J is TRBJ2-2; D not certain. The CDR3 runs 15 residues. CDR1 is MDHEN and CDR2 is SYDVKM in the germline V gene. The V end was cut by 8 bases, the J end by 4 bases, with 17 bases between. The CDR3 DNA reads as TGTGCCAGCCGGTGGGTGACGCGGTCCACCGGGGAGCTGTTTTTT. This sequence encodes CASRWVTRSTGELFF.

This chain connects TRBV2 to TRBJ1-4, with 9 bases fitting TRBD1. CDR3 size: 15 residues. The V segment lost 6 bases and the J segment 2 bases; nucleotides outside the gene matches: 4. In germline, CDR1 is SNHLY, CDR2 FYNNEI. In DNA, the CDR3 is TGTGCCAGCAGAGCCACAGGGGGCACTAATGAAAAACTGTTTTTT. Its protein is CASRATGGTNEKLFF.

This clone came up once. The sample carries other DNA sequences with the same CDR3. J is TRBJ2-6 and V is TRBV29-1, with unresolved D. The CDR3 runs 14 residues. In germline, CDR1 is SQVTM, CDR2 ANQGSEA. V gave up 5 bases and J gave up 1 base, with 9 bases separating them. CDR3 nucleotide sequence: TGCAGCGTTCTAGATAGTTCTGGGGCCAACGTCCTGACTTTC. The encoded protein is CSVLDSSGANVLTF.

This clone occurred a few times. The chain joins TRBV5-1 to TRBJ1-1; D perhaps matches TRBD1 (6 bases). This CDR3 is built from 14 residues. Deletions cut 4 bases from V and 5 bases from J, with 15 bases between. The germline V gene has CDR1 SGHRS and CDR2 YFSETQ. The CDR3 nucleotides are TGCGCCAGCAGCAAGGGACAAATTTGGACTGAAGCTTTCTTT. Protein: CASSKGQIWTEAFF.

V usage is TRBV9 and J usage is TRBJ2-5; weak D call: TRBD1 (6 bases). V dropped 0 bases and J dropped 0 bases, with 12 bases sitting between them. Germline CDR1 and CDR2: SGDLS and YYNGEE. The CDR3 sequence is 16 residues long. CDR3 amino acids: CASSVAGAYDQETQYF. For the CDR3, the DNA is TGTGCCAGCAGCGTAGCAGGGGCGTACGACCAAGAGACCCAGTACTTC.

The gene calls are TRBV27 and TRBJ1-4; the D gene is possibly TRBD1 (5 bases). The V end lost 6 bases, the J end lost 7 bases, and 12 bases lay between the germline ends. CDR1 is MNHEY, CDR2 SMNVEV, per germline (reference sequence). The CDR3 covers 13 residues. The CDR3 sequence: CASRRYGGEKLFF. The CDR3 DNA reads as TGTGCCAGCAGGAGATACGGGGGTGAAAAACTGTTTTTT.

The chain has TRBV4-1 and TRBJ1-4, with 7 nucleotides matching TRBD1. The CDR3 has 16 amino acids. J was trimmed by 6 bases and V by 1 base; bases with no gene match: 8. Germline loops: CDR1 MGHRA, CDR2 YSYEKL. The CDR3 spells CASSQVGGGGDEKLFF. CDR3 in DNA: TGCGCCAGCAGCCAAGTCGGAGGGGGCGGCGATGAAAAACTGTTTTTT.

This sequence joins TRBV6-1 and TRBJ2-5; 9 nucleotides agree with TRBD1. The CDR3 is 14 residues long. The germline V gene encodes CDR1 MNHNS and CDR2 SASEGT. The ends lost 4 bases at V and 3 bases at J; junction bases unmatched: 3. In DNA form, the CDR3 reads TGTGCCAGCAGTGTACAGGGGGCCAAAGAGACCCAGTACTTC. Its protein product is CASSVQGAKETQYF.

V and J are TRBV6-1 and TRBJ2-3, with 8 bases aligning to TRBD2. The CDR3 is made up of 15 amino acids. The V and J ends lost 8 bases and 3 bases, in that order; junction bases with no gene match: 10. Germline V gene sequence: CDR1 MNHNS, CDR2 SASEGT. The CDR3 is CASSRAGEGTDTQYF. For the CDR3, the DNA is TGTGCCAGCTCAAGAGCGGGAGAGGGTACAGATACGCAGTATTTT.

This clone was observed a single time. Written as DNA, the CDR3 is TGCGCCAGCAGCTTGGGGACAGTGGGAACAGATACGCAGTATTTT. This encodes CASSLGTVGTDTQYF. The rearrangement links TRBV5-1 to TRBJ2-3; possibly TRBD1 for D (6 bases). This CDR3 spans 15 amino acids. Per the germline V gene, CDR1 is SGHRS and CDR2 is YFSETQ. With 0 bases removed from V and 3 bases from J, the gap between germline ends came to 11 bases. Using reference TRBV5-1 and TRBJ2-3 for the parts outside the CDR3, the full variable domain is KAGVTQTPRYLIKTRGQQVTLSCSPISGHRSVSWYQQTPGQGLQFLFEYFSETQRNKGNFPGRFSGRQFSNSRSEMNVSTLELGDSALYLCASSLGTVGTDTQYFGPGTRLTVL.

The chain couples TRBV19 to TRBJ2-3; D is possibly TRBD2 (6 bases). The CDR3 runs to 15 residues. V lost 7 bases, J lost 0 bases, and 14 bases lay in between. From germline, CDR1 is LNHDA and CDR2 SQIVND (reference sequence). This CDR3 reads CASTEETRSTDTQYF. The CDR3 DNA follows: TGTGCCAGTACAGAGGAGACTAGAAGCACAGATACGCAGTATTTT.

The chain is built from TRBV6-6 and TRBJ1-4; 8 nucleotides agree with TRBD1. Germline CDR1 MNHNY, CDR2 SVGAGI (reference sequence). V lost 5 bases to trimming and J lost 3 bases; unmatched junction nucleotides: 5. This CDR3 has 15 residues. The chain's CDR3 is CASSVPTGANEKLFF. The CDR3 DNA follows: TGTGCCAGCAGTGTCCCGACAGGGGCTAATGAAAAACTGTTTTTT.